The rows below give T cell receptor beta chains drawn from one sample of a study of blood T cell repertoires in COVID-19. Data came from immunoSEQ multiplex PCR; TCRdb stores just in-frame clones and leaves some out. The sample has some 130,000 clones, roughly 83% seen once; the top ten hold 5% to 7%. Input material: PBMCs or T cells enriched from blood (not recorded which). The receptors here all came from a man aged 35 to 55 with acute COVID-19. Both conserved end residues are part of each CDR3. A D gene is named only where the DNA matches it firmly. The size field is filled for only some rows; it gives once, few, many or a size class.

V gene	clone size	D gene	J gene	CDR3 DNA	CDR3 protein
TRBV7-9	.	TRBD2	TRBJ2-3	TGTGCCAGCAGCTCCTTCCCGGGGACTAACACAGATACGCAGTATTTT	CASSSFPGTNTDTQYF
TRBV29-1	.	.	TRBJ2-1	TGCAGCGTTGAGACAGGTACTTATGAGCAGTTCTTC	CSVETGTYEQFF
TRBV23-1	.	TRBD1	TRBJ2-1	TGCGCCAGCAGTCAATGTACAGGGGGCATTAAGCAGTTCTTC	CASSQCTGGIKQFF
TRBV10-2	.	TRBD2	TRBJ2-1	TGCGCCAGCAGTGAATGGAAGCGGGAGGGGCACAATGAGCAGTTCTTC	CASSEWKREGHNEQFF
TRBV15	.	.	TRBJ1-5	TGTGCCACCAGCATTTCCAGGGGCTGGCAGCCCCAGCATTTT	CATSISRGWQPQHF
TRBV12-5	.	.	TRBJ2-7	TGTGCTAGTGCCCACGCCGACGGGGTTTACGAGCAGTACTTC	CASAHADGVYEQYF
TRBV6-2/TRBV6-3	.	.	TRBJ1-1	TGTGCCAGCAGTTACCCCAGTGCGGAGGCTTTCTTT	CASSYPSAEAFF
TRBV20-1	.	TRBD2	TRBJ2-2	TGCAGTGCTAGTACTTACGGGAGGGCCCAGCACACCGGGGAGCTGTTTTTT	CSASTYGRAQHTGELFF
TRBV7-8	few	TRBD2	TRBJ2-7	TGTGCCAGCAGCTTTCTCCGCTTAGCGGGGGGGAGCTCCTACGAGCAGTACTTC	CASSFLRLAGGSSYEQYF
TRBV19	few	TRBD1	TRBJ2-4	TGTGCCAGCGGGACAGGCGTAAGAAATCTAGCCAAAAACATTCAGTACTTC	CASGTGVRNLAKNIQYF
TRBV28	few	.	TRBJ2-1	TGTGCCAGCAGCCTCAGGGCCCATACCCACAATGAGCAGTTCTTC	CASSLRAHTHNEQFF
TRBV30	.	.	TRBJ2-7	TGTGCCTGGAGTGAACAGGGATACGAGCAGTACTTC	CAWSEQGYEQYF
TRBV4-1	.	.	TRBJ1-3	TGCGCCAGCAGCCAAAGTAGCACGGAAAGAGGCGGAAACACCATATATTTT	CASSQSSTERGGNTIYF
TRBV28	.	TRBD1	TRBJ2-7	TGTGCCAGCAGTTCCGGGACAGGGTTCTACGAGCAGTACTTC	CASSSGTGFYEQYF
TRBV19	.	.	TRBJ2-2	TGTGCCAGTTCTCGAGGAGGCAGCCTCAACACCGGGGAGCTGTTTTTT	CASSRGGSLNTGELFF
TRBV14	.	.	TRBJ1-1	TGTGCCAGCAGCCAAGATGTCAGGACAGAAGCTTTCTTT	CASSQDVRTEAFF
TRBV7-2	.	.	TRBJ2-4	TGTGCCAGCAGCTCCCGGGCAGGGGAAAACATTCAGTACTTC	CASSSRAGENIQYF
TRBV12-3/TRBV12-4	.	TRBD1	TRBJ2-7	TGTGCCAGCAGTTTATGGGGACAGCCCGAGCAGTACTTC	CASSLWGQPEQYF
TRBV4-3	.	TRBD2	TRBJ2-7	TGCGCCAGCAGCCTCGGACTAGCTGACTACGAGCAGTACTTC	CASSLGLADYEQYF
TRBV9	.	TRBD1	TRBJ1-1	TGTGCCAGCAGCGTCGGGACAGGGAACACTGAAGCTTTCTTT	CASSVGTGNTEAFF
TRBV7-2	.	.	TRBJ2-1	TGTGCCAGCCACCCAGGGGACGCCTACAATGAGCAGTTCTTC	CASHPGDAYNEQFF
TRBV10-3	.	TRBD1	TRBJ2-5	TGTGCCATTGGGACAGAGTTGGGGCGGACCCAGTACTTC	CAIGTELGRTQYF
TRBV5-6	.	TRBD1	TRBJ1-6	TGTGCCAGCAGCCGTTATGACAGGGAAGAGAATTCACCCCTCCACTTT	CASSRYDREENSPLHF
TRBV6-1	.	TRBD1	TRBJ2-7	TGTGCCAGCAGTGAAGCGGGGACAGGGGACTACGAGCAGTACTTC	CASSEAGTGDYEQYF
TRBV10-3	once	.	TRBJ2-5	TGTGCCATCAGTGCAATGGGGACATCCCAAGAGACCCAGTACTTC	CAISAMGTSQETQYF
TRBV13	.	TRBD2	TRBJ2-5	TGTGCCAGCAGCTTAAATCCGGGGGGGCCGGGGACCCAGTACTTC	CASSLNPGGPGTQYF
TRBV11-2	.	TRBD1	TRBJ2-7	TGTGCCAGCAGCTCGGGACAGGGCTACGAGCAGTACTTC	CASSSGQGYEQYF
TRBV7-9	.	.	TRBJ1-5	TGTGCCAGCAGCTTAGCCGCAGTTCAGCCCCAGCATTTT	CASSLAAVQPQHF
TRBV5-1	.	TRBD1	TRBJ1-1	TGCGCCAGCAGCTTGGCCGACATTGGACAGGCAGCTGAAGCTTTCTTT	CASSLADIGQAAEAFF
TRBV19	.	TRBD2	TRBJ2-2	TGTGCCAGTAGTATGGGGGGGTACAACACCGGGGAGCTGTTTTTT	CASSMGGYNTGELFF
TRBV11-2	.	TRBD2	TRBJ2-3	TGTGCCAGCAGCCCTACGGGAGCGGGGCCCCGAGAAACGCAGTATTTT	CASSPTGAGPRETQYF
TRBV18	.	.	TRBJ2-1	TGTGCCAGCTCCCCTCGTAGGTGGGACATCTACAATGAGCAGTTCTTC	CASSPRRWDIYNEQFF
TRBV18	.	.	TRBJ1-5	TGTGCCAGCTCACCAACTGAGAATCAGCCCCAGCATTTT	CASSPTENQPQHF
TRBV6-1	.	.	TRBJ2-7	TGTGCCAGCAGTCCCACTAGAGGCGAGCAGTACTTC	CASSPTRGEQYF
TRBV25-1	.	TRBD2	TRBJ2-1	TGTGCCAGCAGTAAGGGGCTAGCGGGAGAAAATGAGCAGTTCTTC	CASSKGLAGENEQFF
TRBV6-1	.	TRBD1	TRBJ1-3	TGTGCCAGCAGTGCACTATCGTGGACAGGCTCTGGAAACACCATATATTTT	CASSALSWTGSGNTIYF
TRBV27	.	.	TRBJ2-7	TGTGCCAGCAGGGGACAAAACTCCTACGAGCAGTACTTC	CASRGQNSYEQYF
TRBV6-2/TRBV6-3	.	TRBD1	TRBJ1-5	TGTGCCAGCAGCGCAGGGAAGGGGGCTAGCAATCAGCCCCAGCATTTT	CASSAGKGASNQPQHF
TRBV5-3	.	.	TRBJ1-1	TGTGCCAGAAGCTTGAGGAGGTTGATGAACACTGAAGCTTTCTTT	CARSLRRLMNTEAFF
TRBV6-6	.	.	TRBJ2-3	TGTGCCAGCAGTTACGGACAGCCAACAGATACGCAGTATTTT	CASSYGQPTDTQYF
TRBV6-5	.	.	TRBJ2-6	TGTGCCAGCAGTTCCTCGAGCCACTCGGGGGCCAACGTCCTGACTTTC	CASSSSSHSGANVLTF
TRBV19	.	TRBD1	TRBJ2-7	TGTGCCAGTAGCCCCAGGGGGAGCTCCTACGAGCAGTACTTC	CASSPRGSSYEQYF
TRBV10-3	.	TRBD1	TRBJ1-1	TGTGCCATCAGTGAGAGGGACAGAAACACTGAAGCTTTCTTT	CAISERDRNTEAFF
TRBV30	.	.	TRBJ2-7	TGTGCCTGGAGTGTCAACGAGCAGTACTTC	CAWSVNEQYF
TRBV18	.	.	TRBJ2-6	TGTGCCAGCTCACCCATGGGCCCCGGGGCCAACGTCCTGACTTTC	CASSPMGPGANVLTF
TRBV28	.	TRBD1	TRBJ1-1	TGTGCCAGCAGGACAGCCGGGACAGGAGGCGGATTT	CASRTAGTGGGF